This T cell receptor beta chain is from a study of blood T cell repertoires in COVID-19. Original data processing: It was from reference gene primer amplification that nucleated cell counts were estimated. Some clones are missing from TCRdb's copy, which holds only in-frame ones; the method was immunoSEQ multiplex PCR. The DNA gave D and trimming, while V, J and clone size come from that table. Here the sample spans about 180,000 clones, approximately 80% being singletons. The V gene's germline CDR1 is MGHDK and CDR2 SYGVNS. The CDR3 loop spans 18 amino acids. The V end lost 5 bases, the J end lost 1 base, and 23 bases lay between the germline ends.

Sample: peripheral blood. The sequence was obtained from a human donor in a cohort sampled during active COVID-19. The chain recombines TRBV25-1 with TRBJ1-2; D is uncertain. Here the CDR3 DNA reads TGTGCCAGCAGTTCGGGAGAGGGCCCTCGAGTCTTTAACTATGGCTACACCTTC. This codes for CASSSGEGPRVFNYGYTF.